This T cell receptor beta chain was observed in a study of T-cell reconstitution after alpha-beta-depleted transplantation in children. The sample holds many counts of this clonotype. The CDR3 is 14 amino acids. Germline loops: CDR1 MRHNA, CDR2 SNTAGT. Trimming at V came to 5 bases and at J to 3 bases, leaving 3 bases not matched to a gene. As it was prepared, the TCRbeta library received unique molecular identifiers. TCRdb re-derived calls from the PCR reads in MiXCR, one entry per CDR3 protein. The sample records 240,000 or so distinct CDR3 sequences, about 12% being singletons. The chain uses TRBV6-4 and TRBJ2-1; 8 positions match TRBD1. The receptor's source is a human donor who donated a stem cell graft to a child with acute lymphoblastic leukemia. The sample here was PBMCs from the stem cell graft donor, taken from the stem cell graft. CDR3 sequence reads: CASSLTGDYNEQFF. The CDR3 region has the DNA TGTGCCAGCAGTCTGACAGGGGACTACAATGAGCAGTTCTTC.